A selection of T cell receptor beta chains follows, all from one sample in a study of blood T cell repertoires in COVID-19. The data were produced by immunoSEQ multiplex PCR, yet TCRdb's version contains in-frame clones alone and is incomplete. The sample includes some 170,000 clones, around four fifths of them seen just once. Sequences were obtained from PBMCs or T cells enriched from blood (not recorded which). The receptors shown here come from a woman aged 45-65 years who had recovered from COVID-19. Each CDR3 is given with its conserved first and last residue. D genes are given only for firm matches. Clone size is given for some rows only: seen once, a few or many times, or a class if the clone is expanded.

TRBJ1-2	TRBV7-9	NA	TRBD1	TGTGCCAGCAGCTTGGGGACAGGGGTTAACTATGGCTACACCTTC	CASSLGTGVNYGYTF
TRBJ2-4	TRBV9	NA	NA	TGTGCCAGCAGCGTAGAGTTACAGGGAAACATTCAGTACTTC	CASSVELQGNIQYF
TRBJ2-7	TRBV5-1	NA	TRBD1	TGCGCCAGCAGCTTGAGGGGGTCCGGGACAGGCGCCCCCGAGCAGTACTTC	CASSLRGSGTGAPEQYF
TRBJ1-3	TRBV11-2	NA	NA	TGTGCCAGCAGCAGCCCGTGGAGCAGAAACACCATATATTTT	CASSSPWSRNTIYF
TRBJ1-1	TRBV7-9	few	TRBD1	TGTGCCAGCAGCTCTCAGGGGGATAGCACTGAAGCTTTCTTT	CASSSQGDSTEAFF
TRBJ1-1	TRBV28	NA	NA	TGTGCCAGCAGTTTTCGGGCGGGGTACACTGAAGCTTTCTTT	CASSFRAGYTEAFF
TRBJ1-5	TRBV6-5	few	NA	TGTGCCAGCAGTTACTCGGCAGGGAGCAATCAGCCCCAGCATTTT	CASSYSAGSNQPQHF
TRBJ2-1	TRBV27	few	TRBD2	TGTGCCAGCAGTTCCCTCCCCCGCGGGAGCCCATACAATGAGCAGTTCTTC	CASSSLPRGSPYNEQFF
TRBJ1-6	TRBV14	NA	TRBD1	TGTGCCAGCAGCCCGGCAGGGGGGTCCCCCCTCCACTTT	CASSPAGGSPLHF
TRBJ2-7	TRBV4-1	NA	NA	TGCGCCAGCAGCCAAGCTAGCTTCGGCTCCTACGAGCAGTACTTC	CASSQASFGSYEQYF
TRBJ1-1	TRBV28	NA	NA	TGTGCCAGCAGTTTATGGGGGCTTGAAGCTTTCTTT	CASSLWGLEAFF
TRBJ2-1	TRBV5-4	NA	NA	TGTGCCAGCAGCTTGGTGATACATTCCAATGAGCAGTTCTTC	CASSLVIHSNEQFF
TRBJ1-5	TRBV7-2	NA	NA	TGTGCCAGCAGCTACGCCATGACAGGTAGTAATCAGCCCCAGCATTTT	CASSYAMTGSNQPQHF
TRBJ1-3	TRBV5-1	once	NA	TGCGCCAGCAGCTTGATGGATCGGACTCAAGCAAACACCATATATTTT	CASSLMDRTQANTIYF
TRBJ1-6	TRBV7-2	NA	NA	TGTGCCAGCAGCTTACAACAGGGAAAATCACCCCTCCACTTT	CASSLQQGKSPLHF
TRBJ1-2	TRBV4-2	few	TRBD1	TGTGCCAGCAGCCAGGCACAGGGGAAAACGGGTGGCTACACCTTC	CASSQAQGKTGGYTF
TRBJ2-2	TRBV9	NA	NA	TGTGCCAGCAGCCCCGCGCGGAACACCGGGGAGCTGTTTTTT	CASSPARNTGELFF
TRBJ1-5	TRBV20-1	NA	TRBD1	TGCAGTGCTAGTGGAGTAGGACAGGGGGCATGGCAGCCCCAGCATTTT	CSASGVGQGAWQPQHF
TRBJ1-3	TRBV19	NA	NA	TGTGCCAGTAGCGTCGACAGGCTCTCTGGAAACACCATATATTTT	CASSVDRLSGNTIYF
TRBJ2-3	TRBV5-4	few	NA	TGTGCCAGCAGCTTTCGGGGAGGAGCCGCAGCTAGCACAGATACGCAGTATTTT	CASSFRGGAAASTDTQYF
TRBJ1-6	TRBV28	NA	NA	TGTGCCAGTAAGACGGGGAGTTCACCCCTCCACTTT	CASKTGSSPLHF
TRBJ2-7	TRBV5-4	NA	TRBD2	TGTGCCAGCAGCTCAAAAACTAGCGGTGCCTACGAGCAGTACTTC	CASSSKTSGAYEQYF
TRBJ1-6	TRBV24-1	NA	TRBD1	TGTGCCACCAGTGATTCCTCGACAGGGGGTAATTCACCCCTCCACTTT	CATSDSSTGGNSPLHF
TRBJ2-5	TRBV4-1	NA	TRBD2	TGCGCCAGCAGCCATGGTCCAGCGGGAGGACGGGAGACCCAGTACTTC	CASSHGPAGGRETQYF
TRBJ2-6	TRBV7-9	NA	NA	TGTGCCAGCAGCTCGAGGCCAGGGAACGGGGCCAACGTCCTGACTTTC	CASSSRPGNGANVLTF
TRBJ1-5	TRBV19	few	NA	TGTGCCAGTAGTAAAAGGACACCCGATAGAAATCAGCCCCAGCATTTT	CASSKRTPDRNQPQHF
TRBJ1-4	TRBV28	few	TRBD1	TGTGCCATCAAACAACCGGGACAGTCTTCTGAAAAACTGTTTTTT	CAIKQPGQSSEKLFF
TRBJ1-5	TRBV6-2/TRBV6-3	NA	NA	TGTGCCAGCAGTTACTCCGGAGGTGTCGCATTCGGGAGCAATCAGCCCCAGCATTTT	CASSYSGGVAFGSNQPQHF
TRBJ2-2	TRBV18	many	TRBD1	TGTGCCAGCTCGGGACAGAGACAACTCGCGAACACCGGGGAGCTGTTTTTT	CASSGQRQLANTGELFF
TRBJ2-5	TRBV21-1	NA	NA	TGTGCCAGCAGTTACCAAGGAAATTACAGGCCCCTACAGGGTGAACTGGAGACCCAGTACTTC	CASSYQGNYRPLQGELETQYF
TRBJ1-2	TRBV12-3/TRBV12-4	NA	TRBD1	TGTGCCAGCGGGACAGGGGCCTACTATGGCTACACCTTC	CASGTGAYYGYTF
TRBJ2-2	TRBV27	NA	NA	TGTGCCAGCAGTTTGGAGGGGCCTATGAACACCGGGGAGCTGTTTTTT	CASSLEGPMNTGELFF
TRBJ2-1	TRBV6-1	NA	TRBD2	TGTGCCAGCAGTGAACTCGGTTCGCTAGCGGGACGGAATGAGCAGTTCTTC	CASSELGSLAGRNEQFF
TRBJ2-1	TRBV6-4	NA	TRBD2	TGTGCCAGCAGTGACACTAGCGGGAAGTACAATGAGCAGTTCTTC	CASSDTSGKYNEQFF
TRBJ2-3	TRBV5-6	NA	TRBD1	TGTGCCAGCAGCTCTGGACAGGGCACAGATACGCAGTATTTT	CASSSGQGTDTQYF
TRBJ1-1	TRBV21-1	NA	NA	TGTGCCAGCAGCAAACGGGACAGGAGTGGGGACACTGAAGCTTTCTTT	CASSKRDRSGDTEAFF
TRBJ1-4	TRBV6-2/TRBV6-3	NA	NA	TGTGCCAGCAGTTACAGAGGGGAGGATGAAAAACTGTTTTTT	CASSYRGEDEKLFF
TRBJ2-2	TRBV6-5	NA	NA	TGTGCCAGCAGTTACCGGGGAATCGGGGAGCTGTTTTTT	CASSYRGIGELFF
TRBJ2-3	TRBV19	NA	TRBD1	TGTGCCAGTAGTACAGGGGCCGGGACAGGCACAGATACGCAGTATTTT	CASSTGAGTGTDTQYF
TRBJ1-2	TRBV7-9	NA	NA	TGTGCCAGCAGCTACGCTGGACAGCCCAGAGGCTACACCTTC	CASSYAGQPRGYTF
TRBJ2-7	TRBV28	many	TRBD2	TGTGCCAGCAGTTCCCCTAAGACTAGCGGGCGACTCCCCCAGTACTTC	CASSSPKTSGRLPQYF